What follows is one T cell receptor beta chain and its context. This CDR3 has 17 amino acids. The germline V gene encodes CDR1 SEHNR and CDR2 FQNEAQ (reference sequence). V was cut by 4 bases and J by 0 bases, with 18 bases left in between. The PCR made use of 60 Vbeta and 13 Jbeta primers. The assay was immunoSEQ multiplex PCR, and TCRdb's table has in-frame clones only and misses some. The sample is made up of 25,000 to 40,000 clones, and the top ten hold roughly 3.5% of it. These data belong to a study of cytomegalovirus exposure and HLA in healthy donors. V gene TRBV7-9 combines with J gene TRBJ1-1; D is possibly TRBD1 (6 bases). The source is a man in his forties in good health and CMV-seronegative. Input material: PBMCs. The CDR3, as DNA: TGTGCCAGCAGCTACTGGGCGGGGGGCGAAATGAACACTGAAGCTTTCTTT. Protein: CASSYWAGGEMNTEAFF.